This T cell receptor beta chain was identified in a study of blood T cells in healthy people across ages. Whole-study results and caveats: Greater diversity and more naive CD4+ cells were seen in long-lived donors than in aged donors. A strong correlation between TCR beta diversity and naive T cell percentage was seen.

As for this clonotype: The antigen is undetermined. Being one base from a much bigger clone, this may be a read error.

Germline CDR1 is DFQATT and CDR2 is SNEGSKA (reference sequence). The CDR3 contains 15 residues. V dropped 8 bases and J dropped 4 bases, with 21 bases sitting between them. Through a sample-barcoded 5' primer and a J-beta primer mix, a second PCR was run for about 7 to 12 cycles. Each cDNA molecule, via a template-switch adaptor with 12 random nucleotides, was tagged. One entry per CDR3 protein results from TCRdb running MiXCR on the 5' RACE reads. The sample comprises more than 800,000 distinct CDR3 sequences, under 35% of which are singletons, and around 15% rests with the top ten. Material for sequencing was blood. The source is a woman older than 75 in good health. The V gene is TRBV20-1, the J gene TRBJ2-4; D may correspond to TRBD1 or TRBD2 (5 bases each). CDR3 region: CSTHPPGRWKNIQYF. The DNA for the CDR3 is TGCAGTACTCACCCACCGGGACGGTGGAAAAACATTCAGTACTTC.